The 10 T cell receptor beta chains in this list originate from one sample, sequenced in a study of shared clonotypes between healthy human individuals. Sequenced by immunoSEQ multiplex PCR; TCRdb stores in-frame clones only, minus some. The repertoire holds roughly 2,000,000 clones, with roughly 93% as singletons. CD45RO-negative, CCR7-selected cells formed the naive CD8 fraction, which excluded terminally differentiated effector memory CD45RA+ cells. Sample: naive CD8+ T cells from PBMCs. These TCRs come from a man aged 18 to 30 in good health. Some clones in this sample may be carry-over from other donors' samples.

This clone has only one observation. The chain joins TRBV7-9 to TRBJ2-3; TRBD2 might be the D (7 bases). The CDR3 extends over 15 amino acids. V was shortened by 6 bases and J by 1 base, with 14 bases between the two germline ends. Germline CDR1 and CDR2: SEHNR and FQNEAQ (reference sequence). The CDR3 protein is CASRSGGGGTDTQYF. The CDR3 DNA follows: TGTGCCAGCAGGTCTGGCGGGGGCGGCACAGATACGCAGTATTTT.

This rearrangement joins TRBV7-3 to TRBJ2-1, with 8 bases aligning to TRBD2. V lost 1 base, J lost 7 bases, and 9 bases stayed unmatched. This CDR3 has 16 residues. Germline lookup yields CDR1 SGHTA and CDR2 FQGTGA. Here the CDR3 DNA reads TGTGCCAGCAGCTTAAACGGGAGGGCCTTCGAGAATGAGCAGTTCTTC. Its protein is CASSLNGRAFENEQFF.

The rearrangement links TRBV10-2 to TRBJ1-5; D remains ambiguous. Trimming took 3 bases from V and 0 from J, leaving 9 bases between them. This CDR3 comprises 15 residues. The germline V gene has CDR1 WSHSY and CDR2 SAAADI. The CDR3 reads CASSDRTDSNQPQHF. CDR3 nucleotides: TGCGCCAGCAGTGATCGAACGGATAGCAATCAGCCCCAGCATTTT.

The rearrangement joins TRBV7-8 to TRBJ2-7; 10 bases are shared with TRBD1. The CDR3 extends over 16 amino acids. The germline V gene encodes CDR1 SGHVS and CDR2 FQNEAQ. Trimming at V came to 4 bases and at J to 3 bases, leaving 9 bases not matched to a gene. CDR3 region: CASSSSPGQGFYEQYF. As DNA, the CDR3 is TGTGCCAGCAGCTCCTCACCGGGACAGGGGTTCTACGAGCAGTACTTC. The full variable domain, rest sourced from reference TRBV7-8 and TRBJ2-7, is GAGVSQSPRYKVAKRGQDVALRCDPISGHVSLFWYQQALGQGPEFLTYFQNEAQLDKSGLPSDRFFAERPEGSVSTLKIQRTQQEDSAVYLCASSSSPGQGFYEQYFGPGTRLTVT.

The V call is TRBV19, the J call TRBJ2-5; 7 nucleotides align to TRBD2. Germline V gene data show CDR1 as LNHDA and CDR2 as SQIVND (reference sequence). The length of the CDR3 is 15 residues. V lost 2 bases, J lost 5 bases, and 8 bases stayed unmatched. The CDR3 DNA is TGTGCCAGTAGTATACGGGGACTAATGGGTGAGACCCAGTACTTC. Amino acids: CASSIRGLMGETQYF.

This chain connects TRBV27 to TRBJ2-7; weak D call: TRBD2 (6 bases). The CDR3 runs to 15 residues. The V and J ends lost 5 bases and 7 bases respectively, with 21 bases between them. Germline assignment: CDR1 MNHEY and CDR2 SMNVEV (reference sequence). The CDR3, as DNA: TGTGCCAGCAGTCCCGGGGAAGCGGGTCCGTGGGAGCAGTACTTC. Amino acids: CASSPGEAGPWEQYF.

V gene TRBV4-1 combines with J gene TRBJ1-1, with 8 nucleotides matching TRBD1. Germline lookup yields CDR1 MGHRA and CDR2 YSYEKL. The CDR3 is 17 amino acids. V was clipped by 2 bases and J by 3 bases; unmatched bases: 11. CDR3 protein: CASSQPRQGPRDTEAFF. DNA for the CDR3: TGCGCCAGCAGCCAACCCCGACAGGGGCCGAGGGACACTGAAGCTTTCTTT.

This rearrangement joins TRBV7-9 to TRBJ2-7, with D possibly called TRBD1 or TRBD2 (5 bases each). The CDR3 totals 13 residues. The germline V and J ends were trimmed by 6 bases and 3 bases, with 12 bases remaining between them. Germline V gene data show CDR1 as SEHNR and CDR2 as FQNEAQ (reference sequence). CDR3 sequence reads: CASRAGTDYEQYF. The CDR3 DNA follows: TGTGCCAGCAGAGCCGGGACCGACTACGAGCAGTACTTC.

This clone was counted a single time. The rearrangement links TRBV27 to TRBJ2-3, with D unclear. CDR3 length: 13 residues. Per the germline V gene, CDR1 is MNHEY and CDR2 is SMNVEV (reference sequence). V was cut by 3 bases and J by 2 bases, with 6 bases left in between. The CDR3 sequence: CASSFQVTDTQYF. The CDR3 DNA sequence: TGTGCCAGCAGTTTTCAAGTCACAGATACGCAGTATTTT.

The chain couples TRBV25-1 to TRBJ2-7, with TRBD2 matching 12 bases. Germline values: CDR1 MGHDK, CDR2 SYGVNS. The junction had 18 bases not matched to a gene; V was cut back by 6 bases and J by 6 bases. This CDR3 has 18 amino acids. Here the CDR3 reads CASSPEGLAGPGGVEQYF. The CDR3 DNA reads as TGTGCCAGCAGCCCTGAGGGACTAGCGGGCCCCGGGGGTGTCGAGCAGTACTTC.